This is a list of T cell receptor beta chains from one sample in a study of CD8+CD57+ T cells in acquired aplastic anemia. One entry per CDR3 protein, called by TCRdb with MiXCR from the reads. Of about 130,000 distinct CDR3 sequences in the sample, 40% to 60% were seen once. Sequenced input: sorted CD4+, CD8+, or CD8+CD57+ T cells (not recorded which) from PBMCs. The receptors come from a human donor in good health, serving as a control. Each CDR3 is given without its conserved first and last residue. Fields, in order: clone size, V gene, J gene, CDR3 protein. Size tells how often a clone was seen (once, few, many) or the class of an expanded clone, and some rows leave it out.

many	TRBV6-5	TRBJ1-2	ASRTSRNYGYT
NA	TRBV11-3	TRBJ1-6	ASSFGQGNSPLH
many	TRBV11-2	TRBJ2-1	ASSSGQGRRNEQF
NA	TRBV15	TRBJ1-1	ATSRGDIGYKAF
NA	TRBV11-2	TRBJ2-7	ASSSREGEQY
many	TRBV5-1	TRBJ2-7	ASSLAYGAYEQY
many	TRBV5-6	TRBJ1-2	ASSFGRRVNLYGYT
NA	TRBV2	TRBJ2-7	ASRGTWGAHEQY
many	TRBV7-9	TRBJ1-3	ASSSSGRQTGNTIY
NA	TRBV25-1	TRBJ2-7	ASSREDCLYPTYEQY
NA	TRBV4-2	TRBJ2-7	ASSRPGQGWYEQY
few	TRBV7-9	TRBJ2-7	ASSPRGSSYEQY
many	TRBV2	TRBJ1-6	ASTTGDANSPLH
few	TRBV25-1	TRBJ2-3	ASSRTTSTDTQY
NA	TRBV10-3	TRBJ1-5	AISPGTLNQPQH
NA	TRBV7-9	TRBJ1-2	ASSTPSSSDYGYT